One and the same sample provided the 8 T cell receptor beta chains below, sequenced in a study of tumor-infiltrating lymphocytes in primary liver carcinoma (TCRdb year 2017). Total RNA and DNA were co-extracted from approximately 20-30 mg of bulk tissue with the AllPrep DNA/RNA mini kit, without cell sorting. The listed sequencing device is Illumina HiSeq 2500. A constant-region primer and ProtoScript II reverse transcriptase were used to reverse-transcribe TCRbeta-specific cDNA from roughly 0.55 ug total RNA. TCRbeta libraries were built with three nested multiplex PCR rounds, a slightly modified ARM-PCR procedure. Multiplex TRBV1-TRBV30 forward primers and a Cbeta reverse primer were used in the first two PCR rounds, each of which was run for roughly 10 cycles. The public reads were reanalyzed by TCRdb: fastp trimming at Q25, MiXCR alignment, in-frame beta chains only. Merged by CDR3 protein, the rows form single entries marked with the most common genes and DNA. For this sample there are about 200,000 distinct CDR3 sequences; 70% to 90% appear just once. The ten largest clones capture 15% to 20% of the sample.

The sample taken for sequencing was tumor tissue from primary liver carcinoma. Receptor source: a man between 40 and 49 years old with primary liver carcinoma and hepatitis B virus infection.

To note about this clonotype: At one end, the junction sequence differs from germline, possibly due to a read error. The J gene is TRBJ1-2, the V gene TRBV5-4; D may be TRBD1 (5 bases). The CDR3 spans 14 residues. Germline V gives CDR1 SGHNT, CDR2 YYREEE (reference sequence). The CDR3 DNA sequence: TGTGCCAGCAGCTCGGACATTTCCTCTAGTGACTACACGTTC. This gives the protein CASSSDISSSDYTF.

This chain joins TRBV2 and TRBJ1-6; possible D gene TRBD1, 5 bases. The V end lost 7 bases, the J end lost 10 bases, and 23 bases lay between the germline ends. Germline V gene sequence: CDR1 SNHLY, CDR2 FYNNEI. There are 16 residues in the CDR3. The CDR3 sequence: CASKAYVNRGGSPLHF. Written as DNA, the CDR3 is TGTGCCAGCAAGGCTTATGTGAACCGGGGCGGCTCACCCCTCCACTTT.

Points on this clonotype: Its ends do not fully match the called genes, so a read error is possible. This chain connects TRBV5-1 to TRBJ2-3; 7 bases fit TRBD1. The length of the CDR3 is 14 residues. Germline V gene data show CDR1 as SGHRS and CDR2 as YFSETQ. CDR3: CANSLGQSSDTQYF. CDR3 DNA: TGCGCCAACAGCTTGGGACAGAGCTCAGATACGCAGTATTTT.

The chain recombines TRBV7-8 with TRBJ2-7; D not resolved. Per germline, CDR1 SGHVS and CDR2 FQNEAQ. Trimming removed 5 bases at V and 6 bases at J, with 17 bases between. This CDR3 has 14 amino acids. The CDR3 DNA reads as TGTGCCAGCAGCCAGACCGAGTTAGCTGGCGAGCAGTACTTC. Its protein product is CASSQTELAGEQYF. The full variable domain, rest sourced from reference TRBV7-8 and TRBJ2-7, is GAGVSQSPRYKVAKRGQDVALRCDPISGHVSLFWYQQALGQGPEFLTYFQNEAQLDKSGLPSDRFFAERPEGSVSTLKIQRTQQEDSAVYLCASSQTELAGEQYFGPGTRLTVT.

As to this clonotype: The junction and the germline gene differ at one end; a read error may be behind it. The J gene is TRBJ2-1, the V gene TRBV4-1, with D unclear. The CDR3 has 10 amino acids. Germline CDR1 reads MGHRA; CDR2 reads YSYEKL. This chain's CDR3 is CASSAPQQFF. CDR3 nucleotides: TGTGCCAGCAGCGCGCCACAGCAGTTCTTC.

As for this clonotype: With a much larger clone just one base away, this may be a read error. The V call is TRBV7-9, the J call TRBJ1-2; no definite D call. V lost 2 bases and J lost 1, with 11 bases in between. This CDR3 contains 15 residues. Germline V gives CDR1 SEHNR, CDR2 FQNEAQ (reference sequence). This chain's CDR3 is CASSLNSGVNYGYTF. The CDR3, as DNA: TGTGCCAGCAGCTTAAACTCGGGAGTTAACTATGGCTACACCTTC.

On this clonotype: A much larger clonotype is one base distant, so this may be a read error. CDR3 nucleotide sequence: TGTGCCAGCAGTTCCAAGACCGGGATAGGGCTGTCGTACGGGGCCAACGTCCTGACTTTC. The encoded protein is CASSSKTGIGLSYGANVLTF. The chain employs TRBV28 and TRBJ2-6, with D perhaps TRBD2 (5 bases). V was pared by 4 bases and J by 4 bases, with 26 bases between. CDR1 MDHEN and CDR2 SYDVKM come from the germline V gene. This CDR3 contains 20 residues.

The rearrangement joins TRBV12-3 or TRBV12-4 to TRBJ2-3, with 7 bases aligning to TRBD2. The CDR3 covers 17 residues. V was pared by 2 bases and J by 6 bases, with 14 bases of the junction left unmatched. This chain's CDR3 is CASSLWGQLASADTQYF. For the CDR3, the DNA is TGTGCCAGCAGTTTATGGGGCCAACTAGCGTCCGCTGATACGCAGTATTTT.